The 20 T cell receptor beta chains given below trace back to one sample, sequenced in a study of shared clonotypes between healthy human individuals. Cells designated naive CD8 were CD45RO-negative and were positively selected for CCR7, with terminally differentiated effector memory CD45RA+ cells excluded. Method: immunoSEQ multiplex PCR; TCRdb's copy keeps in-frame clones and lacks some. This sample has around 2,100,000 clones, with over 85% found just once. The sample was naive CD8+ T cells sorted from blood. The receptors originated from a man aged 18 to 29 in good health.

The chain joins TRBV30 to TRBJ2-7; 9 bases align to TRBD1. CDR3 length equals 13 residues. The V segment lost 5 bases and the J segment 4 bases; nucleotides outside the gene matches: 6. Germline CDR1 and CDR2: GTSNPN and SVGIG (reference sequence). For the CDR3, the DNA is TGTGCCTGGGCTGCCGGGACAGGGTACGAGCAGTACTTC. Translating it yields CAWAAGTGYEQYF.

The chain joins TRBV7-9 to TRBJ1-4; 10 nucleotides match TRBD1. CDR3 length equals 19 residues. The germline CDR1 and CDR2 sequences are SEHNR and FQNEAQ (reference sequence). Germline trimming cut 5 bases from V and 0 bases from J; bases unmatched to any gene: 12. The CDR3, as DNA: TGTGCCAGCAGCCCTAGGACAGGGGGACCTAATGCAACTAATGAAAAACTGTTTTTT. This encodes CASSPRTGGPNATNEKLFF.

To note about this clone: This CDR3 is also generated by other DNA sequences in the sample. The CDR3 DNA follows: TGTGCCAGCTCAACCGGGACTGGCTACAATGAGCAGTTCTTC. As protein: CASSTGTGYNEQFF. The chain joins TRBV9 to TRBJ2-1; tentatively, D is TRBD2 (6 bases). Germline V gives CDR1 SGDLS, CDR2 YYNGEE. The CDR3 loop spans 14 amino acids. Trimming took 7 bases from V and 3 from J, leaving 14 bases between them. Looking up the rest from reference TRBV9 and TRBJ2-1 gives the full variable domain: DSGVTQTPKHLITATGQRVTLRCSPRSGDLSVYWYQQSLDQGLQFLIQYYNGEERAKGNILERFSAQQFPDLHSELNLSSLELGDSALYFCASSTGTGYNEQFFGPGTRLTVL.

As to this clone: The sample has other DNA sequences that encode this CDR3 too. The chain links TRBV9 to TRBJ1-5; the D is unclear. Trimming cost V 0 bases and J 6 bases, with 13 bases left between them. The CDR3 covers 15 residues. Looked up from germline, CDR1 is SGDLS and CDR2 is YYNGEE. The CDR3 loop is CASSVGGGPGQPQHF. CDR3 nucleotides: TGTGCCAGCAGCGTAGGAGGAGGGCCGGGTCAGCCCCAGCATTTT.

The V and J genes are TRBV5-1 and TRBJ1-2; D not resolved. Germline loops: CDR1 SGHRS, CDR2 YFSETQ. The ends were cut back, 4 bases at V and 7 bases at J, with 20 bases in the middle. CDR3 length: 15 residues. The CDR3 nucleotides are TGCGCCAGCAGCGCTGGACTTGTGGGAGATGCTGGCTACACCTTC. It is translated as CASSAGLVGDAGYTF. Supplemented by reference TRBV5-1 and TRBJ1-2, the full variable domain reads KAGVTQTPRYLIKTRGQQVTLSCSPISGHRSVSWYQQTPGQGLQFLFEYFSETQRNKGNFPGRFSGRQFSNSRSEMNVSTLELGDSALYLCASSAGLVGDAGYTFGSGTRLTVV.

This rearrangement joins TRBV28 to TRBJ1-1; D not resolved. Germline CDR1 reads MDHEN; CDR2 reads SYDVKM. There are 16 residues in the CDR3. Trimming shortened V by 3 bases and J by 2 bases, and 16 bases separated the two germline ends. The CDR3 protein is CASSFEEIGINTEAFF. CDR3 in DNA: TGTGCCAGCAGTTTTGAGGAGATTGGGATAAACACTGAAGCTTTCTTT.

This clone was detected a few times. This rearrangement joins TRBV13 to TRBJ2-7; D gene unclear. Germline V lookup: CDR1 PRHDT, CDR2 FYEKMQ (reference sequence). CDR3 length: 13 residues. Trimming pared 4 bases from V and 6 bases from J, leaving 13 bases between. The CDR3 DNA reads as TGTGCCAGCAGCTCCCTTGGTTCGGTCGAGCAGTACTTC. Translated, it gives CASSSLGSVEQYF.

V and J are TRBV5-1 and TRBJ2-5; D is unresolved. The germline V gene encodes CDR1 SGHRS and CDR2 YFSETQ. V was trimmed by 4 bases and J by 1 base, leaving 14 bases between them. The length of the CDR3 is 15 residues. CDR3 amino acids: CASSRVDPSQETQYF. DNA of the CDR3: TGCGCCAGCAGCCGGGTGGACCCGAGCCAAGAGACCCAGTACTTC.

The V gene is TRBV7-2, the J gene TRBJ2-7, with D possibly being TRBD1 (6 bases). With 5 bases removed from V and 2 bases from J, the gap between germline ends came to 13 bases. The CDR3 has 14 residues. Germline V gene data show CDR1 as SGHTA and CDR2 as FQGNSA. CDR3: CASSQGPGTYEQYF. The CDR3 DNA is TGTGCCAGCAGCCAGGGGCCAGGGACCTACGAGCAGTACTTC.

In DNA, the CDR3 is TGTGCCAGCAGCGGCACTAGCGGCCAAGAGACCCAGTACTTC. Protein: CASSGTSGQETQYF. J is TRBJ2-5 and V is TRBV5-8; 8 nucleotides match TRBD2. The CDR3 runs to 14 residues. Unmatched junction bases numbered 3, after V lost 4 bases and J lost 1 base. Germline CDR1 reads SGHTS; CDR2 reads YDEGEE.

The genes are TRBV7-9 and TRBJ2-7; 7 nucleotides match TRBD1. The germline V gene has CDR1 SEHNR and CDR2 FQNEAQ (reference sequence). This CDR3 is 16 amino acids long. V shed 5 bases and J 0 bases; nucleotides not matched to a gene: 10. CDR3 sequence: CASSGNPQGVSYEQYF. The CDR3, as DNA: TGTGCCAGCAGCGGAAACCCCCAGGGGGTCTCCTACGAGCAGTACTTC.

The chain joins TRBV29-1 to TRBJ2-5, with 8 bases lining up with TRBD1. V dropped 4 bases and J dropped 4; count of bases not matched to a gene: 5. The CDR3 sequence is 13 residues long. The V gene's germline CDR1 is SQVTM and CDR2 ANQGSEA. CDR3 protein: CSVGRDRIETQYF. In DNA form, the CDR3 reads TGCAGCGTTGGACGGGACAGGATAGAGACCCAGTACTTC.

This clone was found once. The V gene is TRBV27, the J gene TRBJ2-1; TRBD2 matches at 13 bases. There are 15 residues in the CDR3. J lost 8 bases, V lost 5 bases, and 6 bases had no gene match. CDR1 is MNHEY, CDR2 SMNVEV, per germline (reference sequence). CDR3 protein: CASSARTSGSDEQFF. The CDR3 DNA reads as TGTGCCAGCAGTGCTCGGACTAGCGGGAGCGATGAGCAGTTCTTC.

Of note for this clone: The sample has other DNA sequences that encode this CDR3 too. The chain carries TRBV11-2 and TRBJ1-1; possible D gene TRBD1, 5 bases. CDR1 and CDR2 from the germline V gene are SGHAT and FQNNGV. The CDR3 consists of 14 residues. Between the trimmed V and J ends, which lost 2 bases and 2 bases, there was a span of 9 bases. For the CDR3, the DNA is TGTGCCAGCAGCTTAATGGGGGGTAACACTGAAGCTTTCTTT. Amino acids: CASSLMGGNTEAFF.

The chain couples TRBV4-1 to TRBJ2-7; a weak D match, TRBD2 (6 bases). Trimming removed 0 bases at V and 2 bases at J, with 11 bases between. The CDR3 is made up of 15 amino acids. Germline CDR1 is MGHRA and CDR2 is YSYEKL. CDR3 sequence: CASSQEAGGTYEQYF. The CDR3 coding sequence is TGCGCCAGCAGCCAAGAAGCGGGTGGGACCTACGAGCAGTACTTC.

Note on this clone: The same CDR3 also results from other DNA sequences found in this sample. The CDR3 DNA reads TGTGCCAGCAGTTTACAGGGGTCGGATCAGCCCCAGCATTTT. This translates into CASSLQGSDQPQHF. The chain joins TRBV27 to TRBJ1-5, with D possibly being TRBD1 (6 bases). Between the trimmed V and J ends, which lost 2 bases and 5 bases, there was a span of 10 bases. Germline V gene sequence: CDR1 MNHEY, CDR2 SMNVEV (reference sequence). The CDR3 loop spans 14 amino acids.

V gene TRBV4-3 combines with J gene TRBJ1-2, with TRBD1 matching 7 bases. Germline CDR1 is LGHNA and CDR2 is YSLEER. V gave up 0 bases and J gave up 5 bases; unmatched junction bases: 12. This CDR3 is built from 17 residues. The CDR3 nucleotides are TGCGCCAGCAGCCAAGAGAACAGGGGCCCTTCCCCTTATGGCTACACCTTC. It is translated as CASSQENRGPSPYGYTF.

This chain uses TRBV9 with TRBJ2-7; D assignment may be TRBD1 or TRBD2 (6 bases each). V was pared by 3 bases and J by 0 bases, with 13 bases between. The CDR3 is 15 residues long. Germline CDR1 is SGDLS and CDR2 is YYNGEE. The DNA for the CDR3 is TGTGCCAGCAGCGCGCCGGGGGCCAGCTCCTACGAGCAGTACTTC. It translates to CASSAPGASSYEQYF.

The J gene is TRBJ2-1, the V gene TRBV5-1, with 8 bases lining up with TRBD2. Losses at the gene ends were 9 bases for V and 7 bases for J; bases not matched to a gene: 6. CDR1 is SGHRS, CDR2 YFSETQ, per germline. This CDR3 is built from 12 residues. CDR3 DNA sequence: TGCGCCACGAGCCCGGGGGGGAATGAGCAGTTCTTC. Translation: CATSPGGNEQFF.

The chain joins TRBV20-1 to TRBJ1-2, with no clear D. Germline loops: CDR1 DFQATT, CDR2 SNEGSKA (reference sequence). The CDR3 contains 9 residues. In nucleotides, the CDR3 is TGCAGGGCCTTTGGTGGCTACACCTTC. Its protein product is CRAFGGYTF.